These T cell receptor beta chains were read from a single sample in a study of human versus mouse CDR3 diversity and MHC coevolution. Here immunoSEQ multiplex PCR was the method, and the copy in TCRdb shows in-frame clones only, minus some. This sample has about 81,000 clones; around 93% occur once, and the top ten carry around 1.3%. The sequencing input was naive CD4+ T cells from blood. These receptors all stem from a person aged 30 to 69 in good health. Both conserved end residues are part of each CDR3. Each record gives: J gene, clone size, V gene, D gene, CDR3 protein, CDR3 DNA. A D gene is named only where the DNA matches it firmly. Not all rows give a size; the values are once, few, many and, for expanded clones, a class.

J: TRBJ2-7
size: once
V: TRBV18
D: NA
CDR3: CASSLTTSSYEQYF
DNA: TGTGCCAGCTCACTAACTACTAGCTCCTACGAGCAGTACTTC

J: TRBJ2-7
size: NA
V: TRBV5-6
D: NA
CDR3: CASSLALGQASHEQYF
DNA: TGTGCCAGCAGCTTGGCCTTGGGCCAGGCCTCCCACGAGCAGTACTTC

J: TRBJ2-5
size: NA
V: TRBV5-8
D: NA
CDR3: CASSPRGGRETQYF
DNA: TGTGCCAGCAGCCCTAGGGGCGGCAGAGAGACCCAGTACTTC

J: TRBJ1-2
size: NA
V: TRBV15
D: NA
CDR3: CATSRDWARNYGYTF
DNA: TGTGCCACCAGCAGAGATTGGGCACGTAACTATGGCTACACCTTC

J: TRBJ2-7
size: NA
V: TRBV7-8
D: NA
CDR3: CASSLRQLSYEQYF
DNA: TGTGCCAGCAGCTTACGACAGTTATCCTACGAGCAGTACTTC

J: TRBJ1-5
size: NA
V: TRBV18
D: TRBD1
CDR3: CASSPWTGEKPQHF
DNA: TGTGCCAGCTCACCGTGGACAGGGGAGAAGCCCCAGCATTTT

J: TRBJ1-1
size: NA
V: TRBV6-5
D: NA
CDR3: CASSRAGMNTEAFF
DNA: TGTGCCAGCAGTCGCGCGGGGATGAACACTGAAGCTTTCTTT

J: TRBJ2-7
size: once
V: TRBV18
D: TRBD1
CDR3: CASSVDRDGEQYF
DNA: TGTGCCAGCTCTGTGGACAGGGATGGCGAGCAGTACTTC

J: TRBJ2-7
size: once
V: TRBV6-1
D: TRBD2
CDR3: CASSSTSGAYEQYF
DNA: TGTGCCAGCAGTTCGACTAGCGGGGCCTACGAGCAGTACTTC

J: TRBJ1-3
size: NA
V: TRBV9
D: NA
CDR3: CASSVGGPPLGTIYF
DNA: TGTGCCAGCAGCGTAGGGGGGCCGCCTCTTGGCACCATATATTTT

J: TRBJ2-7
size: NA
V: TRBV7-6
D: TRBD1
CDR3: CASSLTGGENYEQYF
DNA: TGTGCCAGCAGCCTCACAGGGGGCGAGAACTACGAGCAGTACTTC

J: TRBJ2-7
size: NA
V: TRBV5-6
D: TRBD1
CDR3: CASSQGTGDEQYF
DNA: TGTGCCAGCAGCCAAGGGACAGGGGACGAGCAGTACTTC

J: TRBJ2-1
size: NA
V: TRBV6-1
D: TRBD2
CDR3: CASSDSLAGTNEQFF
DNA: TGTGCCAGCAGTGATTCCCTAGCGGGGACGAATGAGCAGTTCTTC

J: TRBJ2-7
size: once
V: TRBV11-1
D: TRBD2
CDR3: CASSLAGEGFSYEQYF
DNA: TGTGCCAGCAGCTTAGCCGGGGAGGGGTTCTCCTACGAGCAGTACTTC

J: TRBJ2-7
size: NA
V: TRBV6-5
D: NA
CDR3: CASTSAGVGHYEQYF
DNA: TGTGCCAGCACCTCAGCAGGGGTTGGACACTACGAGCAGTACTTC

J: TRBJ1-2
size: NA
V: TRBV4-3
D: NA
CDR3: CASSPTVSNYGYTF
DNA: TGCGCCAGCAGCCCGACAGTTTCTAACTATGGCTACACCTTC

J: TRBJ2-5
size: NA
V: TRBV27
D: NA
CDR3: CASSPRTKQETQYF
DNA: TGTGCCAGCAGTCCTAGGACTAAGCAAGAGACCCAGTACTTC

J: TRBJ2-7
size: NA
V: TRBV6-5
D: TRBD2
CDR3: CASSYIAGEDEQYF
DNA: TGTGCCAGCAGTTACATTGCGGGAGAGGACGAGCAGTACTTC

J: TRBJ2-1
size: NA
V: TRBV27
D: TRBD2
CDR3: CASSRAGLLNEQFF
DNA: TGTGCCAGCAGTCGCGCGGGACTACTCAATGAGCAGTTCTTC

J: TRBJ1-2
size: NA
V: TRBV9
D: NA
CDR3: CASSPYRQENYGYTF
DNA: TGTGCCAGCAGCCCTTACCGACAGGAAAACTATGGCTACACCTTC

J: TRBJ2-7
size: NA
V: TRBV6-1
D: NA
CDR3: CASSELQGYEQYF
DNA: TGTGCCAGCAGTGAACTACAGGGCTACGAGCAGTACTTC

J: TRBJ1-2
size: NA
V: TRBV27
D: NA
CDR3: CASSLSLWGSYGYTF
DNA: TGTGCCAGCAGTTTATCTCTTTGGGGCAGCTATGGCTACACCTTC

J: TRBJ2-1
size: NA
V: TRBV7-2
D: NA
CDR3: CASSPRTAYNEQFF
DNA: TGTGCCAGCAGCCCCCGGACAGCGTACAATGAGCAGTTCTTC

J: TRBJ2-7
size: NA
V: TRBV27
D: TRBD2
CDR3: CASSFRIGREGEQYF
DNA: TGTGCCAGCAGTTTCAGGATCGGACGGGAGGGGGAGCAGTACTTC

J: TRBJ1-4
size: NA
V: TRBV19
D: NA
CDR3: CASSIPGWEKLFF
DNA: TGTGCCAGTAGTATACCAGGGTGGGAAAAACTGTTTTTT

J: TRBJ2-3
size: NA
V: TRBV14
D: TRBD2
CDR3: CASSQDYAGGHTDTQYF
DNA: TGTGCCAGCAGCCAAGATTACGCGGGAGGGCACACAGATACGCAGTATTTT

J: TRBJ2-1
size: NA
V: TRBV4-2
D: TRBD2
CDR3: CASSQPQRTSGILEQFF
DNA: TGTGCCAGCAGCCAGCCCCAAAGGACTAGCGGGATACTTGAGCAGTTCTTC

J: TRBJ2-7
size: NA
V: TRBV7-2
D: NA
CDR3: CASSPRITYEQYF
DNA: TGTGCCAGCAGCCCTAGGATAACCTACGAGCAGTACTTC

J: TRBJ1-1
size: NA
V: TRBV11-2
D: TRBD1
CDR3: CASSLGTGGEAFF
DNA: TGTGCCAGCAGCTTAGGGACAGGGGGTGAAGCTTTCTTT

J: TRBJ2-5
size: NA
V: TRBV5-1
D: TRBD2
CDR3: CASSFGSGAQETQYF
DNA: TGCGCCAGCAGCTTCGGTAGCGGGGCCCAAGAGACCCAGTACTTC

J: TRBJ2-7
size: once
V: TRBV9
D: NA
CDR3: CASSVDGLSYEQYF
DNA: TGTGCCAGCAGCGTTGACGGACTCTCCTACGAGCAGTACTTC